The 4 T cell receptor beta chains presented below share a single source sample, sequenced in a study of blood T cell repertoires in COVID-19 (dated by TCRdb to the early 2020s). Library generation was performed with the immunoSEQ multiplex PCR assay. The immuneACCESS repertoire file appears here via TCRdb, limited to in-frame rearrangements. These files lack a portion of the clones; in checked studies, under half of the deficit traces to unresolved V genes, and the cause of the others is not known. The sample table shows roughly 220,000 clones, and around 84% are seen once. The ten biggest clones cover about 4.5% of the sample. The sample comprised PBMCs or T cells enriched from blood (not recorded which). These receptors came from a man younger than 40 with acute COVID-19.

The rearrangement joins TRBV30 to TRBJ2-7; no firm D call. From germline, CDR1 is GTSNPN and CDR2 SVGIG (reference sequence). This CDR3 has 12 amino acids. Trimming pared 5 bases from V and 1 base from J, leaving 9 bases between. DNA of the CDR3: TGTGCCTGGGGTCAGTGGTCCTACGAGCAGTACTTC. Translated: CAWGQWSYEQYF.

The V gene is TRBV11-2, the J gene TRBJ1-1; D is unresolved. The ends were cut back, 1 base at V and 8 bases at J, with 5 bases in the middle. Germline V gene sequence: CDR1 SGHAT, CDR2 FQNNGV. The CDR3 is made up of 11 amino acids. The CDR3 sequence: CASSLVSEAFF. Written as DNA, the CDR3 is TGTGCCAGCAGCTTAGTATCGGAAGCTTTCTTT. Full variable domain (outside the CDR3, taken from reference TRBV11-2 and TRBJ1-1): EAGVAQSPRYKIIEKRQSVAFWCNPISGHATLYWYQQILGQGPKLLIQFQNNGVVDDSQLPKDRFSAERLKGVDSTLKIQPAKLEDSAVYLCASSLVSEAFFGQGTRLTVV.

The chain joins TRBV9 to TRBJ2-7, with 9 nucleotides matching TRBD1. The germline V gene encodes CDR1 SGDLS and CDR2 YYNGEE. CDR3 length equals 16 residues. V lost 4 bases, J lost 5 bases, and 13 bases stayed unmatched. The DNA of the CDR3 is TGTGCCAGCAGCCTCCGGGACAGGGCTGTTTCCCACGAGCAGTACTTC. Its protein product is CASSLRDRAVSHEQYF.

Remarks on this clone: The sample has other DNA sequences that encode this CDR3 too. The genes are TRBV10-3 and TRBJ2-7; perhaps TRBD1 as D (5 bases). The CDR3 has 12 residues. Germline CDR1 and CDR2: ENHRY and SYGVKD. The V and J ends lost 2 bases and 3 bases respectively, with 5 bases between them. The CDR3 reads CAISEDSYEQYF. The CDR3 region has the DNA TGTGCCATCAGTGAGGACAGCTACGAGCAGTACTTC.